Shown below are 25 T cell receptor beta chains from a single sample sequenced in a study of blood T cell repertoires in COVID-19. TCRdb keeps only in-frame clones here, not all; method: immunoSEQ multiplex PCR. There are approximately 130,000 clones in the sample; 82% occur only once, and 9.5% to 13% lies in the top ten. Sequencing was performed on peripheral blood. The receptors derive from a human donor in a cohort sampled during active COVID-19.

V gene TRBV28 combines with J gene TRBJ2-3, with 7 bases matching TRBD2. V lost 4 bases to trimming and J lost 1 base; unmatched junction nucleotides: 8. The CDR3 totals 16 residues. CDR1 is MDHEN and CDR2 is SYDVKM in the germline V gene. Written as DNA, the CDR3 is TGTGCCAGCAGTTCCCGACTGGCGGGGGGCACAGATACGCAGTATTTT. It is translated as CASSSRLAGGTDTQYF.

In the case of this clone: The same CDR3 also results from other DNA sequences found in this sample. The V call is TRBV3-1 (or the pseudogene TRBV3-2), the J call TRBJ2-1; TRBD2 matches 8 bases. V lost 0 bases and J lost 2; bases outside the gene matches: 0. CDR3 length: 15 amino acids. The V gene's germline CDR1 is LGHDT and CDR2 YNNKEL (reference sequence). Here the CDR3 reads CASSQDGGAYNEQFF. The CDR3 DNA sequence: TGTGCCAGCAGCCAAGACGGGGGGGCCTACAATGAGCAGTTCTTC.

The chain employs TRBV18 and TRBJ2-5, with TRBD1 as a possible D gene (6 bases). The germline gives CDR1 KGHSH, CDR2 LQKENI. CDR3 length: 15 amino acids. Trimming shortened V by 4 bases and J by 3 bases, and 15 bases separated the two germline ends. CDR3 sequence reads: CASSLTTGTKETQYF. The CDR3 bases are TGTGCCAGCTCACTAACCACCGGGACAAAAGAGACCCAGTACTTC.

This sequence joins TRBV5-1 and TRBJ1-2; TRBD1 agrees at 7 bases. V lost 4 bases, J lost 2 bases, and 11 bases stayed unmatched. In germline, CDR1 is SGHRS, CDR2 YFSETQ. This CDR3 contains 16 residues. CDR3 nucleotides: TGCGCCAGCAGCGGAGAGACAGGGCAAACCAACTATGGCTACACCTTC. This codes for CASSGETGQTNYGYTF.

The gene calls are TRBV28 and TRBJ2-1; 13 bases match TRBD2. Germline CDR1 and CDR2: MDHEN and SYDVKM. CDR3 length: 17 amino acids. The V segment lost 3 bases and the J segment 8 bases; nucleotides outside the gene matches: 10. DNA of the CDR3: TGTGCCAGCAGTTTCGCAACACTAGCGGGGGGGCGCGATGAGCAGTTCTTC. Its protein product is CASSFATLAGGRDEQFF.

This rearrangement joins TRBV7-9 to TRBJ1-1, with D unclear. Trimming stripped 5 bases from V and 1 base from J, with 8 bases between. Per the germline V gene, CDR1 is SEHNR and CDR2 is FQNEAQ (reference sequence). The CDR3 runs 13 residues. The CDR3 reads CASSPRENTEAFF. CDR3 DNA: TGTGCCAGCAGCCCCCGGGAGAACACTGAAGCTTTCTTT.

The V call is TRBV28, the J call TRBJ2-5; 7 bases line up with TRBD1. The CDR3 is made up of 16 amino acids. V was clipped by 6 bases and J by 5 bases; unmatched bases: 15. Germline V gives CDR1 MDHEN, CDR2 SYDVKM. The CDR3, as DNA: TGTGCCAGCAGCCCCGGGAATAGACGAGGGGGCGAGACCCAGTACTTC. This encodes CASSPGNRRGGETQYF.

The chain uses TRBV5-1 and TRBJ2-1; 12 bases are a match to TRBD2. The ends lost 1 base at V and 4 bases at J; junction bases unmatched: 3. The length of the CDR3 is 16 residues. Germline V CDR1 and CDR2: SGHRS, YFSETQ. CDR3 protein: CASSLPGTSGYNEQFF. The CDR3 DNA reads TGCGCCAGCAGCTTGCCCGGGACTAGCGGGTACAATGAGCAGTTCTTC.

The rearrangement uses TRBV6-6 and TRBJ1-1; 12 positions agree with TRBD1. Trimming took 7 bases from V and 4 from J; bases not matched to a gene: 7. CDR3 size: 15 residues. The germline V gene encodes CDR1 MNHNY and CDR2 SVGAGI (reference sequence). The CDR3 sequence is CASKGGQGAGTEAFF. DNA of the CDR3: TGTGCCAGCAAAGGGGGACAGGGGGCTGGCACTGAAGCTTTCTTT.

The chain is built from TRBV3-1 (or the pseudogene TRBV3-2) and TRBJ2-2; 9 bases are a match to TRBD2. The germline V gene has CDR1 LGHDT and CDR2 YNNKEL (reference sequence). Trimming cost V 6 bases and J 9 bases; bases outside gene matches: 11. The CDR3 extends over 15 amino acids. CDR3 region: CASSTGGGAPRELFF. The DNA of the CDR3 is TGTGCCAGCAGTACCGGCGGGGGGGCTCCAAGGGAGCTGTTTTTT.

This rearrangement joins TRBV2 to TRBJ2-3; D gene ambiguous. The germline V and J ends were trimmed by 4 bases and 9 bases, with 17 bases remaining between them. The CDR3 is 14 residues long. Germline assignment: CDR1 SNHLY and CDR2 FYNNEI. The CDR3 region has the DNA TGTGCCAGCAGTGTCATACAAGGAGATGAAACGCAGTATTTT. Its translation is CASSVIQGDETQYF.

V gene TRBV2 combines with J gene TRBJ2-2; TRBD1 matches at 10 bases. Germline V gives CDR1 SNHLY, CDR2 FYNNEI. After removal of 10 bases from V and 3 bases from J, the junction contained 5 bases not matched to a gene. This CDR3 has 14 residues. This CDR3 is CANSGQGYTGELFF. CDR3 in DNA: TGTGCCAACTCGGGACAGGGGTACACCGGGGAGCTGTTTTTT.

This chain joins TRBV6-2 or TRBV6-3 and TRBJ1-2; no reliable D call. Trimming cost V 2 bases and J 2 bases, with 3 bases left between them. CDR1 MNHEY and CDR2 SVGEGT come from the germline V gene. This CDR3 is built from 12 residues. The CDR3 DNA reads as TGTGCCAGCAGTTACACAAACTATGGCTACACCTTC. Translation gives CASSYTNYGYTF.

This clone is a singleton in its sample. The chain joins TRBV10-2 to TRBJ2-1, with TRBD1 identical over 8 bases. V was clipped by 3 bases and J by 3 bases; unmatched bases: 7. This CDR3 has 16 residues. The V gene's germline CDR1 is WSHSY and CDR2 SAAADI. The CDR3 DNA sequence: TGCGCCAGCAGTGAACAATGGGGACAGGTCTACAATGAGCAGTTCTTC. Protein sequence: CASSEQWGQVYNEQFF.

V usage is TRBV5-4 and J usage is TRBJ2-6; TRBD2 might be the D (6 bases). V shed 2 bases and J shed 2 bases, with 8 bases lying between them. Germline values: CDR1 SGHNT, CDR2 YYREEE (reference sequence). The CDR3 has 15 residues. In DNA form, the CDR3 reads TGTGCCAGCAGCTTAGCGGGTGCTGGGGCCAACGTCCTGACTTTC. This encodes CASSLAGAGANVLTF.

CDR3 loop: CASSRGLAGAPTDTQYF. The CDR3, as DNA: TGTGCCAGCAGCCGTGGACTAGCGGGGGCCCCCACAGATACGCAGTATTTT. V and J are TRBV5-4 and TRBJ2-3; 13 bases map to TRBD2. The trim removed 4 bases at V and 2 bases at J, leaving 7 bases unmatched. CDR3 length: 17 residues. Germline lookup yields CDR1 SGHNT and CDR2 YYREEE (reference sequence).

The chain has TRBV9 and TRBJ1-1, with D maybe TRBD1 (6 bases). Germline CDR1 reads SGDLS; CDR2 reads YYNGEE. The CDR3 runs to 14 residues. V was shortened by 5 bases and J by 1 base, with 12 bases between the two germline ends. The chain's CDR3 is CASRGGGGNTEAFF. The DNA for the CDR3 is TGTGCCAGCAGAGGTGGGGGCGGGAACACTGAAGCTTTCTTT.

V gene TRBV28 combines with J gene TRBJ2-5, with TRBD2 matching 13 bases. Losses at the gene ends were 6 bases for V and 1 base for J; bases not matched to a gene: 8. CDR1 and CDR2 from the germline V gene are MDHEN and SYDVKM. The CDR3 length is 17 residues. Here the CDR3 reads CASSKTSGGIVQETQYF. Written as DNA, the CDR3 is TGTGCCAGCAGCAAGACTAGCGGGGGGATAGTCCAAGAGACCCAGTACTTC.

V usage is TRBV24-1 and J usage is TRBJ1-1; D not resolved. CDR1 is KGHDR and CDR2 is SFDVKD in the germline V gene. CDR3 length: 14 residues. The V end lost 4 bases, the J end lost 1 base, and 9 bases lay between the germline ends. This chain's CDR3 is CATSENSGNTEAFF. The CDR3 nucleotides are TGTGCCACCAGTGAGAACAGTGGGAACACTGAAGCTTTCTTT.

The chain carries TRBV7-2 and TRBJ1-2; no clear D gene. The CDR3 extends over 13 amino acids. Germline-derived CDR1 and CDR2 are SGHTA and FQGNSA. Trimming cost V 5 bases and J 4 bases, with 11 bases left between them. The CDR3 sequence is CASSPGELYGYTF. CDR3 bases: TGTGCCAGCAGCCCTGGAGAGCTCTATGGCTACACCTTC. Variable domain in full (rest from reference TRBV7-2 and TRBJ1-2): GAGVSQSPSNKVTEKGKDVELRCDPISGHTALYWYRQSLGQGLEFLIYFQGNSAPDKSGLPSDRFSAERTGGSVSTLTIQRTQQEDSAVYLCASSPGELYGYTFGSGTRLTVV.

V is TRBV19 and J is TRBJ2-3; maybe TRBD2 (7 bases). The CDR3 spans 15 residues. V shed 7 bases and J shed 0 bases, with 14 bases lying between them. In germline, CDR1 is LNHDA, CDR2 SQIVND (reference sequence). This CDR3 reads CASTQRGGSTDTQYF. The CDR3 nucleotides are TGTGCCAGTACCCAGAGGGGGGGGAGCACAGATACGCAGTATTTT.

The CDR3 loop reads CASSPQQGPSYEQYF. CDR3 coding DNA: TGTGCCAGCAGCCCTCAACAGGGGCCCTCATACGAGCAGTACTTC. The chain carries TRBV7-2 and TRBJ2-7, with 7 positions matching TRBD1. CDR1 and CDR2 (germline): SGHTA, FQGNSA. V shed 5 bases, J shed 4 bases, and the junction held 11 bases outside the gene matches. The CDR3 covers 15 residues.

CDR3 in amino acids: CATSTGNSPLHF. DNA for the CDR3: TGTGCCACCAGCACCGGGAATTCACCCCTCCACTTT. V and J are TRBV15 and TRBJ1-6, with unresolved D. Trimming took 4 bases from V and 7 from J, leaving 5 bases between them. The CDR3 is 12 residues long. Germline CDR1 and CDR2: LNHNV and YYDKDF (reference sequence).

The chain uses TRBV5-8 and TRBJ2-2; TRBD1 agrees at 8 bases. Germline CDR1 SGHTS, CDR2 YDEGEE. The V gene end was trimmed by 4 bases and the J gene end by 5 bases; junction bases not matched to a gene: 10. The CDR3 length is 16 residues. The CDR3 here is CASSAGQVFNTGELFF. For the CDR3, the DNA is TGTGCCAGCAGCGCGGGACAGGTCTTTAATACCGGGGAGCTGTTTTTT.

The V and J genes are TRBV18 and TRBJ1-5, with D tentatively TRBD1 (6 bases). This CDR3 has 14 amino acids. CDR1 KGHSH and CDR2 LQKENI come from the germline V gene. V lost 1 base to trimming and J lost 4 bases, with 8 bases between them. CDR3: CASSPLQGNQPQHF. In DNA, the CDR3 is TGTGCCAGCTCACCACTTCAGGGGAATCAGCCCCAGCATTTT.